These T cell receptor beta chains were read from a single sample in a study of Graves' ophthalmopathy and Graves' hyperthyroidism. TCRdb itself ran the multiplex PCR reads through MiXCR, one entry per CDR3 protein. The data show approximately 460,000 distinct CDR3 sequences, about an eighth seen once. The sequencing input was blood. All receptors derive from a woman in her 30s with Graves' ophthalmopathy. Each CDR3 is given with its conserved first and last residue. D genes are given only for firm matches. The size entry is marked missing in some rows and otherwise reads once, few, many or a size class.

many | - | TRBJ2-7 | TRBV4-1 | TGCGCCAGCAGTCGCCGGGACCAGTCCTACGAGCAGTACTTC | CASSRRDQSYEQYF
many | - | TRBJ2-7 | TRBV20-1 | TGCAGTGCTAGCGGACCACAGAGCTCCTACGAGCAGTACTTC | CSASGPQSSYEQYF
many | TRBD1 | TRBJ1-2 | TRBV12-3/TRBV12-4 | TGTGCCAGCACCCTTACAGGGGATGGCTACACCTTC | CASTLTGDGYTF
many | - | TRBJ1-1 | TRBV24-1 | TGTGCCACTATAGCAGGGCCTGACACTGAAGCTTTCTTT | CATIAGPDTEAFF
many | - | TRBJ2-5 | TRBV11-2 | TGTGCCAGCAGCTTAGATTCCCTCGGCCAGAGTTCCTGGGTGCAAGAGACCCAGTACTTC | CASSLDSLGQSSWVQETQYF
- | TRBD2 | TRBJ2-5 | TRBV6-1 | TGTGCCAGCAGTGAACGGCTAGCGGGAGATTGGGGACAAGAGACCCAGTACTTC | CASSERLAGDWGQETQYF
few | TRBD2 | TRBJ2-7 | TRBV28 | TGTGCCAGCAGTTCCCCAGAGACCGGGAGGGAGTACTTC | CASSSPETGREYF
few | - | TRBJ2-7 | TRBV10-3 | TGTGCCATCAGTGAGCGGGGTGAGAAGTACTTC | CAISERGEKYF
many | - | TRBJ1-2 | TRBV4-2 | TGTGCCAGCAGCCAAGAGACCAGACCCCATGGCTACACCTTC | CASSQETRPHGYTF
many | TRBD2 | TRBJ2-7 | TRBV7-3 | TGTGCCAGCAGCTTATCAGCTAGCGGGATTTTCGAGCAGTACTTC | CASSLSASGIFEQYF
few | TRBD1 | TRBJ2-7 | TRBV6-1 | TGTGCCATCAACAGGGGTCGTCACTACGAGCAGTACTTC | CAINRGRHYEQYF
many | - | TRBJ1-5 | TRBV6-1 | TGTGCCAGCAGCCTCAGGGGAATGGGACCCCAGCATTTT | CASSLRGMGPQHF
many | - | TRBJ2-7 | TRBV5-1 | TGCGCCAGCAGCTGGAACGACGAGCAGTACTTC | CASSWNDEQYF
- | - | TRBJ2-7 | TRBV12-3/TRBV12-4 | TGTGCCAGCAGTTTAGAGATATGGGGAGAGCAGTACTTC | CASSLEIWGEQYF
few | - | TRBJ2-2 | TRBV29-1 | TGCAGCGTATGGTTTGCCGGGGAGCTGTTTTTT | CSVWFAGELFF
many | - | TRBJ1-5 | TRBV7-8 | TGTGCCAGCAGCCTCAAGGGGGAGAGCAATCAGCCCCAGCATTTT | CASSLKGESNQPQHF
many | - | TRBJ1-1 | TRBV6-1 | TGTGCCAGCACCGTCCCCTCGGGCAAAGGGAACACTGAAGCTTTCTTT | CASTVPSGKGNTEAFF
many | - | TRBJ2-5 | TRBV6-2/TRBV6-3 | TGTGCCAGCAGTCCACAAACCGTAGGGACCCAGTACTTC | CASSPQTVGTQYF
- | - | TRBJ1-5 | TRBV27 | TGTGCCAGCAGCAGCGGAGCGGGAAGTCAGCCCCAGCATTTT | CASSSGAGSQPQHF
many | TRBD2 | TRBJ2-7 | TRBV6-5 | TGTGCCAGCAGTTACGCTAGCGGAAACTACGAGCAGTACTTC | CASSYASGNYEQYF
many | - | TRBJ1-5 | TRBV30 | TGTGCCTGGACCAACAGCGGGCAGCCCCAGCATTTT | CAWTNSGQPQHF
many | TRBD1 | TRBJ2-2 | TRBV7-6 | TGTGCCAGCAGCTCGACAGGGACCGGGGAGCTGTTTTTT | CASSSTGTGELFF
- | - | TRBJ2-7 | TRBV29-1 | TGCAGCGTCGACCTAGCGACCAACGAGCAGTACTTC | CSVDLATNEQYF
many | - | TRBJ2-2 | TRBV10-2 | TGCGCCAGCAGTGAGCGGGGGGCCACCGGGGAGCTGTTTTTT | CASSERGATGELFF
many | - | TRBJ2-4 | TRBV6-2/TRBV6-3 | TGTGCCAGCAGTTACGGTTGGCCCGGGGACGTGAACATTCAGTACTTC | CASSYGWPGDVNIQYF
many | - | TRBJ1-3 | TRBV12-3/TRBV12-4 | TGTGCCAGTTACACCCGAGCTAAGGGAAACACCATATATTTT | CASYTRAKGNTIYF
many | TRBD1 | TRBJ2-5 | TRBV6-1 | TGTGCCAGCAGTGTAGGCAGGGGGATTAAAGAGACCCAGTACTTC | CASSVGRGIKETQYF
- | TRBD1 | TRBJ2-5 | TRBV20-1 | TGCAGTACTAGAGGGGTGACAGGGGACGCAGAGACCCAGTACTTC | CSTRGVTGDAETQYF
- | - | TRBJ1-5 | TRBV6-1 | TGTGCCAGCAGTGAAGGGTCAGTCCAACAGCCCCAGCATTTT | CASSEGSVQQPQHF
many | - | TRBJ2-7 | TRBV27 | TGTGCCAGCAGTTTAGCGGGGGCCCTCTACGAGCAGTACTTC | CASSLAGALYEQYF
many | - | TRBJ2-7 | TRBV18 | TGTGCCAGCTCACCACAGGGTGTCAACGAGCAGTACTTC | CASSPQGVNEQYF
- | TRBD1 | TRBJ2-7 | TRBV5-1 | TGCGCCAGCAGCTTGGGCACCCGGGACAGCTCCTACGAGCAGTACTTC | CASSLGTRDSSYEQYF
many | - | TRBJ1-1 | TRBV14 | TGTGCCAGCAGCCAAGGAGCCAAGATTCTCGGGAACACTGAAGCTTTCTTT | CASSQGAKILGNTEAFF
many | - | TRBJ1-2 | TRBV2 | TGTGCCAGCAGTGAAGCGCTTCGGAGGTTAGGAGGCTACACCTTC | CASSEALRRLGGYTF
many | - | TRBJ1-1 | TRBV6-5 | TGTGCCAGCAGTTACTACGTCGAGAACACTGAAGCTTTCTTT | CASSYYVENTEAFF
many | - | TRBJ2-5 | TRBV24-1 | TGTGCCACCAGTGCCGGGGGCCTCGACAAACAAGAGACCCAGTACTTC | CATSAGGLDKQETQYF
- | - | TRBJ2-7 | TRBV24-1 | TGTGCCACCAGTGATCAGGGGTTGGTACACAGCGAGCAGTACTTC | CATSDQGLVHSEQYF
many | TRBD1 | TRBJ2-5 | TRBV24-1 | TGTGCCACCAGTCCAAGGGGACAGGGTAAAGAGACCCAGTACTTC | CATSPRGQGKETQYF
many | - | TRBJ2-7 | TRBV27 | TGTGCCAGCAGTTTCGACCCGAGCTCCTACGAGCAGTACTTC | CASSFDPSSYEQYF
many | - | TRBJ2-7 | TRBV25-1 | TGTGCCAGCAGTGATACCGGAGGGCTTACCTACGAGCAGTACTTC | CASSDTGGLTYEQYF
many | - | TRBJ2-7 | TRBV30 | TGTGCCTGGAGGAAGGGCCCCGGGGCAGGCTACGAGCAGTACTTC | CAWRKGPGAGYEQYF
few | - | TRBJ1-2 | TRBV6-1 | TGTGCCAGCAGTGAATATCCTACAGGGAACTATGGCTACACCTTC | CASSEYPTGNYGYTF
few | TRBD1 | TRBJ2-5 | TRBV5-1 | TGCGCCAGCAGCTTTAGGACAGGGGCAGTGGAGACCCAGTACTTC | CASSFRTGAVETQYF
many | TRBD1 | TRBJ1-2 | TRBV24-1 | TGTGCCACCAGTGACCCAGGGACAGGGGAGGATGGCTACACCTTC | CATSDPGTGEDGYTF
- | TRBD1 | TRBJ1-6 | TRBV11-3 | TGTGCCAGCAGCCCCCGGACAGGGATGGATTCACCCCTCCACTTT | CASSPRTGMDSPLHF
- | - | TRBJ1-2 | TRBV4-1 | TGCGCCAGCAGCCAAGAATGGGACGGCTCCTGGCATGGCTACACCTTC | CASSQEWDGSWHGYTF
few | - | TRBJ1-1 | TRBV28 | TGTGCCAGCAGTTCGCCTGGGAGGGTTAACACTGAAGCTTTCTTT | CASSSPGRVNTEAFF
many | - | TRBJ2-7 | TRBV2 | TGTGCCAGCAGTGCTCTCGAGCAGTACTTC | CASSALEQYF
many | - | TRBJ1-2 | TRBV6-5 | TGTGCCAGCAAGCAAACCGGGTCGAACTATGGCTACACCTTC | CASKQTGSNYGYTF
many | - | TRBJ2-4 | TRBV6-1 | TGTGCCGGGCAAGGGCTCGAAAACATTCAGTACTTC | CAGQGLENIQYF
few | TRBD1 | TRBJ1-2 | TRBV5-4 | TGTGCCAGCAGCTTCTCAGGGGGCGCTGGCTACACCTTC | CASSFSGGAGYTF